This T cell receptor beta chain was found in a study of shared clonotypes between healthy human individuals. A word on this clone: Its target is unknown.

Notes on the study in general: Clonotype sharing among donors was expected to depend on sequencing depth.

Looked up from germline, CDR1 is MGHRA and CDR2 is YSYEKL. The CDR3 totals 15 residues. The V end was cut by 4 bases, the J end by 10 bases, with 17 bases between. TCRdb's table, derived via immunoSEQ multiplex PCR, lists solely in-frame clones and lacks some. The sample lists some 900,000 clones; roughly 72% were seen once. Specimen: memory CD4+ T cells sorted from blood. Indicated subset: CD45RA-negative fraction. The chain couples TRBV4-1 to TRBJ1-6; D possibly corresponds to TRBD1 (6 bases). The source of this sequence is a man younger than 35 in good health. This chain's CDR3 is CASSPIGGLRSPLHF. The CDR3 bases are TGCGCCAGCAGCCCAATAGGGGGGCTAAGGTCACCCCTCCACTTT.